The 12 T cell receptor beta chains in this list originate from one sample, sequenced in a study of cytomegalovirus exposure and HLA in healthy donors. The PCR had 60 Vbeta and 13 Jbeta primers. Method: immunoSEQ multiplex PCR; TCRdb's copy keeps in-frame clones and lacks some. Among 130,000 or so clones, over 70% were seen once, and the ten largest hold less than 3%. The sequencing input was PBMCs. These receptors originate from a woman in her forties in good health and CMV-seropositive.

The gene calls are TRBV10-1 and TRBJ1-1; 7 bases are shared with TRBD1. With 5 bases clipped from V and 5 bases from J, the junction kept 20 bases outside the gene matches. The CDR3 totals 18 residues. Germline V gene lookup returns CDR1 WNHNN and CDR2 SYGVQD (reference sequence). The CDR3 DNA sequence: TGCGCCAGCAGTCTAGGATACAGGGGCGCACCCCGTAAGACTGAAGCTTTCTTT. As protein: CASSLGYRGAPRKTEAFF.

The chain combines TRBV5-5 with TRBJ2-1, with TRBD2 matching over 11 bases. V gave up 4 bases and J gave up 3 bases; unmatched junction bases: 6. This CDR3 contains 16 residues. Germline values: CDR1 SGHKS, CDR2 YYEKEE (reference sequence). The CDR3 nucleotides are TGTGCCAGCAGCAGTGGGACTAGCGGTTACTACAATGAGCAGTTCTTC. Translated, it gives CASSSGTSGYYNEQFF.

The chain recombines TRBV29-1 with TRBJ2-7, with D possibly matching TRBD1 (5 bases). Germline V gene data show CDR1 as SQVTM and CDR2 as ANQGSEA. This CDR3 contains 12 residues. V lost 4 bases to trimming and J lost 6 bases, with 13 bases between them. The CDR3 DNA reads TGCAGCGTTGCGGTGGGGCTGGGCGAGCAGTACTTC. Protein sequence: CSVAVGLGEQYF.

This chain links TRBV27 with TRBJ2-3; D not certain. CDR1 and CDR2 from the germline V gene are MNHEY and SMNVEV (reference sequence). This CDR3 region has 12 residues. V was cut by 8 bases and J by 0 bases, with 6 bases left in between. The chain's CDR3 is CASVESTDTQYF. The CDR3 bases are TGTGCCAGCGTTGAGAGCACAGATACGCAGTATTTT.

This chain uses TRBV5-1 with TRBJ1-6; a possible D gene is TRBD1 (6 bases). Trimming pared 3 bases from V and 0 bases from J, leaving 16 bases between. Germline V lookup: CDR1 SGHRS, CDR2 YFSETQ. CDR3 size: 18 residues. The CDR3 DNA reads TGCGCCAGCAGCTCAGGCCGGGACACTAGCTCCTATAATTCACCCCTCCACTTT. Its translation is CASSSGRDTSSYNSPLHF.

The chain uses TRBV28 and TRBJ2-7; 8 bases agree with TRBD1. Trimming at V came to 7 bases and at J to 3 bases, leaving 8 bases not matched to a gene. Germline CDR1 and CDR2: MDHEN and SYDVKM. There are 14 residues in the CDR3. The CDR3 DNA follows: TGTGCCAGCACCTCCGGGACAGGAGTCTACGAGCAGTACTTC. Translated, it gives CASTSGTGVYEQYF.

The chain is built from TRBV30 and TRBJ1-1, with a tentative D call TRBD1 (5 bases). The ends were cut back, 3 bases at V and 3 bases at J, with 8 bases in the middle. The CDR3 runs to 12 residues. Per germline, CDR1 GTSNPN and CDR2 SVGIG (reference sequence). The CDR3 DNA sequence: TGTGCCTGGAGGTCGGGGGACACTGAAGCTTTCTTT. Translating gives CAWRSGDTEAFF.

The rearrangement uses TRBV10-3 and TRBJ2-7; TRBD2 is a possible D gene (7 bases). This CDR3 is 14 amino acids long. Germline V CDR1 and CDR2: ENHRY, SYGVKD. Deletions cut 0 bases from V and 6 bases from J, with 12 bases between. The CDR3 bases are TGTGCCATCAGTGAGTCGACCGGGGGGCGCGAGCAGTACTTC. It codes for CAISESTGGREQYF.

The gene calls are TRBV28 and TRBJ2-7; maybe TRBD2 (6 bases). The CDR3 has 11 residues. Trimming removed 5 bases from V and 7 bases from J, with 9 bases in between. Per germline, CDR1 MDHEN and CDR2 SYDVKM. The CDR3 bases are TGTGCCAGCAGTGTGGAGGGTGAGCAGTACTTC. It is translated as CASSVEGEQYF.

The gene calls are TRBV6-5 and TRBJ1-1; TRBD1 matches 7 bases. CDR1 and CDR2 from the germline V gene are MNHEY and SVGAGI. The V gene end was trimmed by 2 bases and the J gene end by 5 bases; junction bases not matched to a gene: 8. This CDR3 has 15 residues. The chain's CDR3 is CASSYPRQGGTEAFF. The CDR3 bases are TGTGCCAGCAGTTACCCTAGACAGGGTGGAACTGAAGCTTTCTTT.

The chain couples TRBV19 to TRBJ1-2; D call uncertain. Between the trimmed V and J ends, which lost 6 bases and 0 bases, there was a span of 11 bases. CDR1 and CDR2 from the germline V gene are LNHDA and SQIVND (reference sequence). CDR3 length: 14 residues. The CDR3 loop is CASSPGVSNYGYTF. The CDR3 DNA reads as TGTGCCAGTAGCCCCGGAGTATCTAACTATGGCTACACCTTC.

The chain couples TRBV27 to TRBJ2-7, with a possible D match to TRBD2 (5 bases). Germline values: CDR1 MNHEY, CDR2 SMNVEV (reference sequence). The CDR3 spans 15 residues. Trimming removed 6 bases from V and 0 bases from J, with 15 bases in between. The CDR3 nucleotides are TGTGCCAGCAGGCCCGATACCGGGGTCTCCTACGAGCAGTACTTC. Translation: CASRPDTGVSYEQYF.